Listed below are T cell receptor beta chains from one sample, sequenced in a study of cytomegalovirus exposure and HLA in healthy donors. Sequencing used immunoSEQ multiplex PCR; TCRdb keeps in-frame clones, though not all of them. The data contain some 150,000 clones, roughly 76% of them seen just once; the ten biggest clones take up 13%. Specimen: PBMCs. The source of these receptors is a woman between 50 and 59 years old in good health and CMV-seronegative. CDR3s include the opening cysteine and the closing phenylalanine or tryptophan. Only some rows state a clone size, as once, few, many or a class for expanded clones.

J: .; size: .; V: TRBV4-1; CDR3: CASSQSMPGQGASEQYF
J: TRBJ2-6; size: many; V: TRBV7-9; CDR3: CASSPSEGSGANVLTF
J: TRBJ2-3; size: .; V: TRBV5-1; CDR3: CASSTGTSGRLTDTQYF
J: TRBJ2-4; size: .; V: TRBV2; CDR3: CASRGQTLAKNIQYF
J: TRBJ2-7; size: .; V: TRBV7-9; CDR3: CASSNRGTYEQYF
J: TRBJ1-3; size: once; V: TRBV6-5; CDR3: CASSPDRGWGNTIYF
J: TRBJ1-1; size: .; V: TRBV7-2; CDR3: CASSLEQGISEAFF
J: TRBJ1-2; size: .; V: TRBV4-1; CDR3: CASSLDPGDYGYTF
J: TRBJ2-4; size: .; V: TRBV7-3; CDR3: CASSLEQGNIQYF
J: TRBJ1-1; size: few; V: TRBV5-1; CDR3: CASSLDGPNTEAFF
J: TRBJ2-6; size: .; V: TRBV6-6; CDR3: CASSRDSSGANVLTF
J: TRBJ2-2; size: .; V: TRBV2; CDR3: CASSETNTGELFF
J: TRBJ1-4; size: once; V: TRBV5-6; CDR3: CASSFGTLMDEKLFF
J: TRBJ1-1; size: .; V: TRBV27; CDR3: CASSLRAGLNTEAFF
J: TRBJ1-1; size: .; V: TRBV7-2; CDR3: CASSLGGWKTEAFF
J: TRBJ2-1; size: once; V: TRBV11-2; CDR3: CASSLERATVEQFF
J: TRBJ1-1; size: .; V: TRBV6-1; CDR3: CASRANRDSYVGAFF
J: TRBJ1-1; size: .; V: TRBV5-1; CDR3: CASSLEGQGKLDEAFF
J: TRBJ2-5; size: .; V: TRBV6-1; CDR3: CASSESWAIETQYF
J: TRBJ1-6; size: .; V: TRBV9; CDR3: CASSGGGIRNSPLHF
J: TRBJ2-3; size: .; V: TRBV7-2; CDR3: CASSSPGGKADTQYF
J: TRBJ1-5; size: .; V: TRBV2; CDR3: CASSGTFLPQHF
J: TRBJ1-2; size: .; V: TRBV21-1; CDR3: CAVGGGGYTF
J: TRBJ1-1; size: .; V: TRBV28; CDR3: CASSLNFREAFF
J: TRBJ2-1; size: .; V: TRBV19; CDR3: CASTIWGAGGLNEQFF
J: TRBJ1-2; size: few; V: TRBV9; CDR3: CASSVGTDYGYTF
J: TRBJ1-2; size: .; V: TRBV7-2; CDR3: CASSLARQEGNGYTF
J: TRBJ2-3; size: .; V: TRBV5-1; CDR3: CASSPGLATDTQYF
J: TRBJ2-7; size: .; V: TRBV19; CDR3: CASREQGEGTYEQYF
J: TRBJ2-1; size: few; V: TRBV9; CDR3: CASSVGTQIHEQFF
J: TRBJ2-7; size: once; V: TRBV7-2; CDR3: CASSPMRGRGIYEQYF
J: TRBJ1-1; size: few; V: TRBV25-1; CDR3: CASGGGVMNTEAFF
J: TRBJ1-5; size: .; V: TRBV27; CDR3: CASSTGGSNQPQHF
J: TRBJ1-2; size: few; V: TRBV28; CDR3: CASSPGGLYGYTF
J: TRBJ2-7; size: .; V: TRBV7-2; CDR3: CASSLRTLANPYEQYF
J: TRBJ1-1; size: .; V: TRBV15; CDR3: CATSRGGGSTEAFF
J: TRBJ2-3; size: .; V: TRBV9; CDR3: CASSRQGPDTQYF
J: TRBJ2-2; size: .; V: TRBV5-1; CDR3: CASSLQDPGTGELFF
J: TRBJ1-1; size: once; V: TRBV6-1; CDR3: CASSKTGGLTEAFF
J: TRBJ1-1; size: .; V: TRBV2; CDR3: CASSGGWGGTEAFF
J: TRBJ2-7; size: .; V: TRBV10-1; CDR3: CASSPTSGGNYEQYF
J: TRBJ2-1; size: .; V: TRBV9; CDR3: CASSDRAGLAGGGSYNEQFF
J: TRBJ1-1; size: .; V: TRBV7-8; CDR3: CASSRDRNTEAFF
J: TRBJ2-7; size: .; V: TRBV7-2; CDR3: CASSLESTGYRSYEQYF
J: TRBJ2-7; size: .; V: TRBV4-1; CDR3: CASSQVSQPHYEQYF
J: TRBJ1-4; size: once; V: TRBV19; CDR3: CASSNWQANEKLFF